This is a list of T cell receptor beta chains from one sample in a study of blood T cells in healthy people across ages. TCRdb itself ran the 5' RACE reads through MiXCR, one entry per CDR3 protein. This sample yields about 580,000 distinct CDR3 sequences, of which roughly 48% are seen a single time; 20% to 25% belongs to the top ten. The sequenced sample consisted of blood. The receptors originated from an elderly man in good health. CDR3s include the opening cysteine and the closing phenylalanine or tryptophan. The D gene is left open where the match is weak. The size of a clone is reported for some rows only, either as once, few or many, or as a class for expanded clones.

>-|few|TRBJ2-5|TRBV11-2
CASSLSLGQRTTHKNQETQYF
TGTGCCAGCAGCTTATCTCTGGGCCAGAGGACGACCCACAAGAACCAAGAGACCCAGTACTTC
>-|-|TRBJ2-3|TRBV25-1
CASSDHKGGMDTQYF
TGTGCCAGCAGTGATCATAAGGGGGGAATGGATACGCAGTATTTT
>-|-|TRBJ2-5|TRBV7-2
CASSPQAGQETQYF
TGTGCCAGCAGCCCCCAGGCGGGCCAAGAGACCCAGTACTTC
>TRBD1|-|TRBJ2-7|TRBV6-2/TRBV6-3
CASSPRDRGLYEQYF
TGTGCCAGCAGTCCACGGGACAGGGGGCTATACGAGCAGTACTTC
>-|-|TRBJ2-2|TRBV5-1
CASSRTYRVDTGELFF
TGCGCCAGCAGCCGAACCTACAGGGTGGACACCGGGGAGCTGTTTTTT
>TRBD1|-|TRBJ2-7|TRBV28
CASSSIRRGLGYEQYF
TGTGCCAGCAGCTCCATCCGCAGGGGGCTCGGCTACGAGCAGTACTTC
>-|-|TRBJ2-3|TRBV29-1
CSVALRDITDTQYF
TGCAGCGTTGCGCTCAGGGACATAACAGATACGCAGTATTTT
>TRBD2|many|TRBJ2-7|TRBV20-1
CSAEIGEGLGEQYF
TGCAGTGCCGAAATAGGGGAGGGTTTGGGCGAGCAGTACTTC
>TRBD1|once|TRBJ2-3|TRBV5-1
CASSLGDSHSTDTQYF
TGCGCCAGCAGCTTGGGGGACAGCCATAGCACAGATACGCAGTATTTT
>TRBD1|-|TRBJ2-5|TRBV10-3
CAISVGTGVRETQYF
TGTGCCATCAGTGTTGGGACAGGGGTCCGTGAGACCCAGTACTTC
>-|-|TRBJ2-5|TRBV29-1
CSVEGGEETQYF
TGCAGCGTTGAAGGGGGCGAAGAGACCCAGTACTTC
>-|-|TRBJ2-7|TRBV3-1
CASSPAGGTGYYEQYF
TGTGCCAGCAGCCCGGCGGGTGGAACTGGGTACTACGAGCAGTACTTC
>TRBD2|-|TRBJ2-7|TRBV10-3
CAIRIAGGDNNEQYF
TGTGCCATCAGGATAGCGGGAGGGGATAACAATGAGCAGTACTTC
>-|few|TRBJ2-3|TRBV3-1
CASSQTHEFTDTQYF
TGTGCCAGCAGCCAAACCCACGAATTCACAGATACGCAGTATTTT
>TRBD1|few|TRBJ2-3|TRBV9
CASSVERQGDTQYF
TGTGCCAGCAGCGTAGAGCGACAGGGGGATACGCAGTATTTT
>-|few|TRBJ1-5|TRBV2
CASGGGGLNQPQHF
TGTGCCAGCGGCGGGGGAGGTTTAAATCAGCCCCAGCATTTT
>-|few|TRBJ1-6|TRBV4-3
CASSRLGNSPLHF
TGCGCCAGCAGCCGCCTCGGGAATTCACCCCTCCACTTT
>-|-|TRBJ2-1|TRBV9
CASSPRFGNEQFF
TGTGCCAGCAGCCCCAGATTCGGGAATGAGCAGTTCTTC
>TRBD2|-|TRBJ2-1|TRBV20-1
CSGLAGGPSYNEQFF
TGCAGTGGGCTAGCGGGGGGGCCCTCCTACAATGAGCAGTTCTTC
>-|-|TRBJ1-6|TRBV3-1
CASSSRGGRNNSPLHF
TGTGCCAGCAGCTCCCGGGGGGGACGGAATAATTCACCCCTCCACTTT
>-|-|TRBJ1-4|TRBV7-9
CASSLEGLKPEKLFF
TGTGCCAGCAGCTTAGAGGGACTCAAGCCAGAAAAACTGTTTTTT
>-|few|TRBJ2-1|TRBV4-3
CASSQEGSGSYNEQFF
TGCGCCAGCAGCCAAGAAGGGAGCGGTTCCTACAATGAGCAGTTCTTC
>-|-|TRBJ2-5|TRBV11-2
CASSSNRGRGETQYF
TGTGCCAGCAGCTCCAACCGGGGCAGAGGGGAGACCCAGTACTTC
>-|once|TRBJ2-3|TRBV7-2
CVSSLAVDTQYF
TGTGTCAGCAGCTTAGCGGTGGATACGCAGTATTTT
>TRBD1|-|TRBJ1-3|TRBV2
CASSRTSTFGQGGYSSGNTIYF
TGTGCCAGCAGCCGGACATCGACGTTTGGTCAGGGGGGATATAGCTCTGGAAACACCATATATTTT
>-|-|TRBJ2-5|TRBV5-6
CASSLYKGPTQYF
TGTGCCAGCAGCTTGTATAAGGGGCCGACCCAGTACTTC